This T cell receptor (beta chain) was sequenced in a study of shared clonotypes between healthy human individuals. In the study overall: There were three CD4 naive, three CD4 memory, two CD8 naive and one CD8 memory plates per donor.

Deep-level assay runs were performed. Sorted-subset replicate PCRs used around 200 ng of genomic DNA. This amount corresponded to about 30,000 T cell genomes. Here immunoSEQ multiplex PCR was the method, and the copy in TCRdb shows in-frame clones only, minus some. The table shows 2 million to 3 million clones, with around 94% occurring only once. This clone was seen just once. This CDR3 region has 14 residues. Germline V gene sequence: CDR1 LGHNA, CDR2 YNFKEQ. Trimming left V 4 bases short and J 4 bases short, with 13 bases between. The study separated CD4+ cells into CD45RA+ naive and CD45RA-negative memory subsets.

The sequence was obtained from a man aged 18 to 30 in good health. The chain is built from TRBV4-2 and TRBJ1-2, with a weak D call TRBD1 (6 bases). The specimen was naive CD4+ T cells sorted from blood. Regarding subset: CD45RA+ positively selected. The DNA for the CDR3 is TGTGCCAGCAGCCCAGGACAGCTCGGCTATGGCTACACCTTC. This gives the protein CASSPGQLGYGYTF.